This TCR beta chain was observed in a study of control samples from healthy donors and cancer patients. The CDR3 runs to 16 residues. Germline V lookup: CDR1 SNHLY, CDR2 FYNNEI. After removal of 7 bases from V and 2 bases from J, the junction contained 6 bases not matched to a gene. Profiled with immunoSEQ multiplex PCR; TCRdb holds only in-frame clones, not every one. Of around 84,000 clones listed, around 83% are singletons. The chain is built from TRBV2 and TRBJ1-5, with TRBD1 matching over 12 bases. Specimen: PBMCs. The origin of this receptor is a man in his 60s with head and neck cancer. CDR3 bases: TGTGCCAGCATTGGGACAGGGGGCGCGGGCAATCAGCCCCAGCATTTT. It specifies CASIGTGGAGNQPQHF.